Sequencing of this TCR beta chain was carried out in a study of identical twins (dated by TCRdb to the mid-2010s). Some background on the complete study: To test whether fetal clonotypes persist, this study deep-sequenced TCR alpha and beta repertoires from monozygotic twins, from unrelated adults of various ages, and from cord blood. To rule out contamination, replicate twin experiments were performed at different times with different library preparation protocols.

This clonotype was counted between two and nine times. Its antigen is unknown. No quality values exist for individual bases; no much larger clone is one base distant. The library relied on 5' RACE. Sequencing instrument: Illumina HiSeq 2000. A universal primer binding site was introduced by template switching, and a unique molecular identifier was present in the final cDNA, enabling accurate counting of TCR cDNA molecules. Specific primers in the conserved constant-segment region were used to synthesize first-strand cDNA for the TCR alpha and beta chains. To control for contamination, every cDNA library was double barcoded, receiving both a SMART-Mk sample barcode and Illumina barcodes. TruSeq adapter sequences, together with Illumina sample barcodes, were added in two successive PCR steps. The TCR alpha and beta cDNA libraries were sequenced on the Illumina HiSeq platform using custom primers. Turning to the authors' computational methods: MiGEC was used to process raw reads and extract unique molecular identifiers, and MiXCR was used to find CDR3 positions. Recombination models were inferred per individual with the repgenHMM and IGoR tools using an EM algorithm. Shared clonotype analysis was performed with the tcR package in R, normalizing sharing by the product of cloneset sizes. To study raw recombination free of thymic and clonal selection effects, out-of-frame nonproductive sequences were analyzed. In TCRdb, the public reads were trimmed at Q25 with fastp and aligned with MiXCR, with productive beta chains retained. Rows merge per CDR3 protein into single entries with the most common DNA and genes. The authors' filters were not applied to this entry. In all, the sample holds 600,000 to 800,000 distinct CDR3 sequences, and around 20% of those were seen once. The ten largest clones add up to around 4.4% of the sample.

All donors were healthy Caucasians. The twin cohort comprised three pairs of female monozygotic twins, all aged roughly 18 to 30 years. RNA for TCR libraries was isolated from peripheral blood mononuclear cells. Broad study findings and their caveats: Zero-insertion analyses could be partly confounded by invariant T cells such as MAIT and iNKT, although diverse VJ usage argued against such confounding for most clonotypes. Out-of-frame TCR alpha sharing in monozygotic twins was systematically underestimated by recombination models, whereas sharing between unrelated individuals was in agreement with the recombination models. The excess sharing between twins in beta out-of-frame sequences was weaker because fewer shared sequences reduced the signal-to-noise ratio. Fewer insertions were carried by abundant cord blood beta clonotypes; a weaker similar trend was observed in young adult naive repertoires, while no such trend was observed in memory repertoires. Conclusions relied on cross-sectional statistical analysis, since the same donors could not be followed over many years. Compared with coincidental sharing between unrelated individuals, out-of-frame TCR alpha sequences shared between twins had an excess of sequences with low generation probability.

From its cysteine to its phenylalanine, the CDR3 spans 13 amino acids. Only the CDR3 part of the read is kept: 39 bases, read in frame from the first base. CDR1 is given as SNHLY and CDR2 as FYNNEI, both from the germline V gene. V and J are truncated by 8 bases and 3 bases respectively, leaving an intervening sequence of 11 bases. These records were also assigned to another study, of T cells expressing NK-cell markers. Looking at the second paper: Under 10 donors provided sorted CD3+CD56+NKG2C+, CD3+CD56+NKG2C- and CD3+CD56-NKG2C+ T-cell subsets, whose TCR beta-chain repertoires were profiled. Among the eight sequenced donors, seven were HCMV-seropositive and one was HCMV-seronegative. In several experiments an anti-gammadeltaTCR antibody was added to restrict sorting to alphabetaTCR-expressing T cells. In over five donors, the dominant CD3+CD56+NKG2C+ clonotypes were found to rank among the top 10 CD8+ clonotypes and to make up about 1.0-7.0% of CD8+ T cells. Those dominant clonotypes were again the most abundant among CD3+CD56-NKG2C+ cells in a handful of donors, at about 25-65%. Whether the expanded NKG2C-expressing T cell clones were specific for HCMV antigens was left unclear. All eight donors whose samples were sequenced were randomly selected healthy volunteers, three of them men and five women. HCMV serostatus was determined by detecting HCMV-specific IgG in serum with a commercial ELISA kit. Bulk peripheral blood T-cell repertoires were additionally sequenced from unsorted PBMC for over 5 donors. Reads were demultiplexed and grouped by UMI with MIGEC, and clonotypes were assembled and quantified with MiTCR. Only TCR cDNA sequences supported by at least two reads were kept to exclude erroneous sequences. The tcR package was used for downstream repertoire analysis, and clonotypes were matched between fractions using CDR3 nucleotide sequence together with V segment. VDJmatch was used to annotate antigen specificity against VDJdb, with one amino acid substitution allowed in CDR3.

Sequencing used PBMCs. The rearranged chain carries TRBV2 and TRBJ2-1, with TRBD1 as a weak D call on 6 bases. The TCR comes from a woman between 18 and 29 years old in good health. The CDR3 here reads CASVTGSYNEQFF. The nucleotides read TGTGCCAGCGTAACAGGGAGCTACAATGAGCAGTTCTTC.